This TCR beta chain derives from a study of CD8+ T cells in alopecia areata. Study details: Each of the treated patients was given oral tofacitinib, 5 to 10 mg twice daily, for moderate-to-severe alopecia areata. Study conclusions and caveats: With tofacitinib ongoing, many expanded lesional clones persisted in both scalp and blood.

The treatment here: oral pan-JAK inhibitor, 5-10 mg twice daily. Extracted RNA was reverse transcribed, and the resulting cDNA served as sequencing template. Libraries were prepared by immunoSEQ multiplex PCR; TCRdb keeps only in-frame clonotypes and omits some of them. Of tens of thousands of clones in the sample, 29% are singletons; the top ten hold just under 15%. Germline-derived CDR1 and CDR2 are SGHDT and YYEEEE. Trimming cost V 4 bases and J 1 base, with 17 bases left between them. The CDR3 spans 17 residues. On this clone: Its target is not known.

The TCR comes from a human donor with alopecia areata. The chain combines TRBV5-6 with TRBJ2-2; TRBD2 is a possible D gene (7 bases). Source: CD8+ T cells sorted from blood, taken at week 4, from a patient treated with tofacitinib. The chain's CDR3 is CASSDHSGGQNTGELFF. The CDR3 DNA is TGTGCCAGCAGCGACCATTCCGGGGGGCAGAACACCGGGGAGCTGTTTTTT.